A selection of T cell receptor beta chains follows, all from one sample in a study of CD8 T cells in ankylosing spondylitis. One entry per CDR3 protein, called by TCRdb with MiXCR from the 5' RACE reads. The table shows hundreds of thousands of distinct CDR3 sequences, with roughly a quarter occurring only once. Source material: blood, either unsorted or a sorted T cell fraction (not recorded which). These receptors all come from a male donor with ankylosing spondylitis. Each CDR3 is given with its conserved first and last residue. A D gene is named only where the DNA matches it firmly. The size of a clone is reported for some rows only, either as once, few or many, or as a class for expanded clones.

d_call	v_call	clone_size	j_call	cdr3_nt	cdr3_aa
TRBD2	TRBV3-1	few	TRBJ2-1	TGTGCCAGCAGCCAACTAGCGGGGCTCTACAATGAGCAGTTCTTC	CASSQLAGLYNEQFF
TRBD2	TRBV10-3	-	TRBJ2-5	TGTGCCATCAGTGAGCAAGCGGGAGCCCAAGAGACCCAGTACTTC	CAISEQAGAQETQYF
-	TRBV27	few	TRBJ2-3	TGTGCCAGCAGTTTATCTTTCAGACGCACAGATACGCAGTATTTT	CASSLSFRRTDTQYF
-	TRBV6-2/TRBV6-3	-	TRBJ2-7	TGTGCCAGCAGTTGGTCCCAATACGAGCAGTACTTC	CASSWSQYEQYF
TRBD2	TRBV20-1	-	TRBJ2-7	TGCAGTCCCATTCCAGCGGGAGGAGCAAGAACGACCTACGAGCAGTACTTC	CSPIPAGGARTTYEQYF
TRBD1	TRBV29-1	-	TRBJ2-1	TGCAGCGTATCGACAGGGTACAATGAGCAGTTCTTC	CSVSTGYNEQFF
-	TRBV7-2	-	TRBJ1-5	TGTGCCAGCAGCACCTGGGGGGGGGCTCAGCCCCAGCATTTT	CASSTWGGAQPQHF
TRBD1	TRBV11-3	-	TRBJ2-5	TGTGCCAGCACCTCTCAAGCAGGGGGTGAAGAGACCCAGTACTTC	CASTSQAGGEETQYF
-	TRBV5-1	many	TRBJ2-5	TGCGCCAGCAGCTTGGGACTGGACGGGGAGACCCAGTACTTC	CASSLGLDGETQYF
-	TRBV7-8	-	TRBJ2-1	TGTGCCAGCAGCCCCAGGGGGGTCTCCTACAATGAGCAGTTCTTC	CASSPRGVSYNEQFF
TRBD1	TRBV2	many	TRBJ2-1	TGTGCCAGCAGGGACAGGGCTTACAATGAGCAGTTCTTC	CASRDRAYNEQFF
TRBD1	TRBV28	-	TRBJ2-7	TGTGCCAGCAGTTTACCAGGGGGACAGAGCTACGAGCAGTACTTC	CASSLPGGQSYEQYF
TRBD2	TRBV3-1	-	TRBJ2-1	TGTGCCAGCAGCCCCCTCCTCAGCGGGGCCTATGATGAGCAGTTCTTC	CASSPLLSGAYDEQFF